This TCR beta chain was recovered during a study of T-cell reconstitution after alpha-beta-depleted transplantation in children. TCRbeta library preparation incorporated unique molecular identifiers. TCRdb ran MiXCR on the PCR reads and lists one entry per CDR3 protein. The sample has roughly 220,000 distinct CDR3 sequences, around 12% seen once. The CDR3 totals 15 residues. From germline, CDR1 is MNHEY and CDR2 SVGAGI. The V and J ends lost 0 bases and 4 bases respectively, with 12 bases between them. The clonotype was recovered from a human donor who donated a stem cell graft to a child with acute lymphoblastic leukemia. The chain combines TRBV6-5 with TRBJ1-2; no reliable D call. The starting material was PBMCs from the stem cell graft donor, obtained from the stem cell graft. The CDR3 DNA is TGTGCCAGCAGTTACTCCGGGGATTTTAGCTATGGCTACACCTTC. Translated, it gives CASSYSGDFSYGYTF.